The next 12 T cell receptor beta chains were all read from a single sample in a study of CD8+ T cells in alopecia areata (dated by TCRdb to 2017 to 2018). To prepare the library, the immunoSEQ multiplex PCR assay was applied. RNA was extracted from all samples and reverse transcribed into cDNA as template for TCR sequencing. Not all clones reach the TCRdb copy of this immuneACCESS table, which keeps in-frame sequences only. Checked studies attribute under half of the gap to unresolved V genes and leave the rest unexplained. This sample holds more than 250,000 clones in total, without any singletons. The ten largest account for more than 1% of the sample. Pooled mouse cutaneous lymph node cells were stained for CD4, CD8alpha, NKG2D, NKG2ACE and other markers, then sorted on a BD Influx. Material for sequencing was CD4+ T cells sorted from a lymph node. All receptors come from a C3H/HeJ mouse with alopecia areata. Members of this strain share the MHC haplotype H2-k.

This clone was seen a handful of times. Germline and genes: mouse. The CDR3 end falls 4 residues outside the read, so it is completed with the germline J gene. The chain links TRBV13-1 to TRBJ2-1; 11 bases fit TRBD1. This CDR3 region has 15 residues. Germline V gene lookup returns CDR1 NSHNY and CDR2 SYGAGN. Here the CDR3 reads CASSATGTGGAEQFF. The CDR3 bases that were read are TGTGCCAGCAGTGCAACCGGGACAGGGGGGGCT.

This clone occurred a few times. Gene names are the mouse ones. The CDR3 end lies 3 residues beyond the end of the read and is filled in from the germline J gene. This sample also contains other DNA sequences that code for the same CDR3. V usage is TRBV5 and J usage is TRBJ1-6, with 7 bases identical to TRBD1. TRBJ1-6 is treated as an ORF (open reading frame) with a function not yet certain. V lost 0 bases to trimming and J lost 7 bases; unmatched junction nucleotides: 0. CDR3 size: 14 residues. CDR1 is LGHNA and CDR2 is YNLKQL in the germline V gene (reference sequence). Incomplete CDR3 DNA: TGTGCCAGCAGCCAAGACAGGGGGAATTCGCCC. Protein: CASSQDRGNSP. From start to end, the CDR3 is CASSQDRGNSPLYF.

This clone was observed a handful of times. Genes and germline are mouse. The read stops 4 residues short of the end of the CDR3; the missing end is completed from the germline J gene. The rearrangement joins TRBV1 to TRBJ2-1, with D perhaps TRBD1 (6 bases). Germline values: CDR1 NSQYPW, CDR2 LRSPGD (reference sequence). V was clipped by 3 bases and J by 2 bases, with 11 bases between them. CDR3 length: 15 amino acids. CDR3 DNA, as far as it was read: TGCACCTGCAGTGCCGCACAGGGCTACTATGCT. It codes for CTCSAAQGYYA. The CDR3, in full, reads CTCSAAQGYYAEQFF. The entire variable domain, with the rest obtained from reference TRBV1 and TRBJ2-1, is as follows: VTLLEQNPRWRLVPRGQAVNLRCILKNSQYPWMSWYQQDLQKQLQWLFTLRSPGDKEVKSLPGADYLATRVTDTELRLQVANMSQGRTLYCTCSAAQGYYAEQFFGPGTRLTVL.

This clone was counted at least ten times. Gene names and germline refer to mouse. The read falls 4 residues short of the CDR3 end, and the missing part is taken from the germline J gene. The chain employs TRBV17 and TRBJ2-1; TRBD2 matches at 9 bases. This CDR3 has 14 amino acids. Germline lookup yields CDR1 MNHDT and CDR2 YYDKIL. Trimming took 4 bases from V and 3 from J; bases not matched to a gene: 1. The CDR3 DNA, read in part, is TGTGCTAGCAGTACACTGGGGGGCTATGCT. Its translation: CASSTLGGYA. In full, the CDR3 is CASSTLGGYAEQFF.

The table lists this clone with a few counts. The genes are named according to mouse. The CDR3 sequence is CTCSARDRSSDYTF. The DNA read from the CDR3 is TGCACCTGCAGTGCTAGGGACAGATCCTCC. This chain links TRBV1 with TRBJ1-2, with 7 bases matching TRBD1. The read halts 4 residues ahead of the CDR3 end, with the missing end drawn from the germline J gene. CDR3 length equals 14 residues. V trimming: 3 bases; J trimming: 4 bases; junction bases outside the gene matches: 5. Germline-derived CDR1 and CDR2 are NSQYPW and LRSPGD (reference sequence).

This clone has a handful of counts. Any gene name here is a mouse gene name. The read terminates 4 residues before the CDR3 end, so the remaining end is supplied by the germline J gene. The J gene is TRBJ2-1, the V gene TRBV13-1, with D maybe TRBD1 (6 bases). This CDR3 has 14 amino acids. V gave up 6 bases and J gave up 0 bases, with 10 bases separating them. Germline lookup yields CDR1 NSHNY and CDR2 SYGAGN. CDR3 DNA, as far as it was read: TGTGCCAGCAACACAGGGAGTAACTATGCT. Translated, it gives CASNTGSNYA. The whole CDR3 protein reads CASNTGSNYAEQFF.

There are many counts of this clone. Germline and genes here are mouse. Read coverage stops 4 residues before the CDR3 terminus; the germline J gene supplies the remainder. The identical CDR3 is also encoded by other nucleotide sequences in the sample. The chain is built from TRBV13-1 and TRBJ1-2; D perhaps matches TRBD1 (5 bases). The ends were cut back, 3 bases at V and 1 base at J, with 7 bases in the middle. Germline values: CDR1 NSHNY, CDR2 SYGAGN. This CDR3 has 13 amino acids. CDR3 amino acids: CASSVDKNSDYTF. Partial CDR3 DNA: TGTGCCAGCAGTGTGGACAAAAACTCC.

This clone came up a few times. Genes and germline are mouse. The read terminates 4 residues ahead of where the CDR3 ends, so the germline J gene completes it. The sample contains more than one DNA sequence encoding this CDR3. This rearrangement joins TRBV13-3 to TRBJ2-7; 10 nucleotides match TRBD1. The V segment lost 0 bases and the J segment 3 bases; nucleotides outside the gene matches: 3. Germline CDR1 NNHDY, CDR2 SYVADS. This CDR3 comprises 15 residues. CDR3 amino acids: CASSDAGTGVYEQYF. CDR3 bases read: TGTGCCAGCAGTGATGCGGGGACAGGGGTCTAT.

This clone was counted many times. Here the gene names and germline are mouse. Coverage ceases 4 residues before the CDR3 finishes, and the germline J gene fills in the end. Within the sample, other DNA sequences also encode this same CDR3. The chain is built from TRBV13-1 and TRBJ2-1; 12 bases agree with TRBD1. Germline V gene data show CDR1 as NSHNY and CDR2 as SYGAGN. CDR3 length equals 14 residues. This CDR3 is CASSPGTGGAEQFF. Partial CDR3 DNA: TGTGCCAGCAGTCCCGGGACAGGGGGCGCT.

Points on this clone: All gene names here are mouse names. The CDR3: CASSHHWGSYAETLYF. The DNA read from the CDR3 is TGTGCCAGCAGCCACCACTGGGGGTCTTATGCAGAA. The V and J genes are TRBV5 and TRBJ2-3; 8 bases map to TRBD2. The DNA ends 4 residues before the CDR3 does, and the rest of the CDR3 is filled in from the germline J gene. With V trimmed by 3 bases and J by 2 bases, 7 bases remained unmatched. Germline V CDR1 and CDR2: LGHNA, YNLKQL (reference sequence). This CDR3 has 16 amino acids.

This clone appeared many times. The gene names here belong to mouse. The CDR3 region is CASSPWGASAETLYF. Incomplete CDR3 DNA: TGTGCTAGCAGTCCCTGGGGGGCTAGTGCAGAA. The rearrangement uses TRBV17 and TRBJ2-3; 8 bases line up with TRBD2. Read coverage stops 4 residues before the CDR3 terminus; the germline J gene supplies the remainder. The CDR3 extends over 15 amino acids. Trimming removed 5 bases from V and 0 bases from J; junction bases left unmatched: 4. The germline gives CDR1 MNHDT, CDR2 YYDKIL.

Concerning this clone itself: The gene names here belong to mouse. The CDR3 protein is CASSQDQGANSDYTF. The DNA read from the CDR3 is TGTGCCAGCAGCCAAGATCAGGGGGCAAACTCC. This chain uses TRBV2 with TRBJ1-2; 7 bases match TRBD1. The read comes to an end 4 residues before the CDR3 does, leaving the germline J gene to fill in the end. J lost 0 bases, V lost 0 bases, and 1 base had no gene match. Looked up from germline, CDR1 is LGHNA and CDR2 is YSYQKL. This CDR3 region has 15 residues.